This T cell receptor (beta chain) was sequenced during a study of cytomegalovirus exposure and HLA in healthy donors. Study findings and constraints: Subsequent analysis of the roughly 120 validation repertoires found a tendency for first-cohort TCR clusters to co-occur. Researchers counted roughly 160 TCR beta chains as cytomegalovirus-associated.

On this clone: Its antigen is currently unknown.

Some clones are missing from TCRdb's copy, which holds only in-frame ones; the method was immunoSEQ multiplex PCR. The table has about 160,000 clones, 95% to 96% seen once; the top ten hold 0.8% to 0.95%. The source is a woman younger than 30 in good health and CMV-seronegative. The material sequenced was PBMCs.

The CDR3 loop reads CASSLWTGTSTDTQYF. The CDR3 DNA reads as TGTGCCAGCAGCCTATGGACAGGCACTAGCACAGATACGCAGTATTTT. This sequence joins TRBV14 and TRBJ2-3; TRBD1 agrees at 7 bases. Germline CDR1 reads SGHDN; CDR2 reads FVKESK. The ends lost 4 bases at V and 0 bases at J; junction bases unmatched: 7. CDR3 size: 16 residues.